The 23 T cell receptor beta chains in this list originate from one sample, sequenced in a study of blood T cell repertoires in COVID-19. Produced via immunoSEQ multiplex PCR; TCRdb's table is partial and in-frame only. The profile shows under 400,000 clones, around 87% of them singletons. Sequencing used peripheral blood. The receptors were gathered from a woman in her 30s with COVID-19, enrolled during active disease.

J is TRBJ2-7 and V is TRBV6-5; TRBD2 agrees at 7 bases. V lost 7 bases and J lost 5; bases outside the gene matches: 11. The CDR3 loop spans 14 amino acids. In germline, CDR1 is MNHEY, CDR2 SVGAGI. CDR3 in amino acids: CASNLGTTRDEQYF. In DNA, the CDR3 is TGTGCCAGCAACCTAGGGACTACTCGCGACGAGCAGTACTTC.

The V and J genes are TRBV5-1 and TRBJ2-3; 8 bases line up with TRBD2. This CDR3 has 16 amino acids. Germline values: CDR1 SGHRS, CDR2 YFSETQ. V trimming: 3 bases; J trimming: 2 bases; junction bases outside the gene matches: 8. The CDR3 DNA reads TGCGCCAGCAGCTCCGGACTAGCAGTAAACACAGATACGCAGTATTTT. Protein: CASSSGLAVNTDTQYF.

V is TRBV2 and J is TRBJ2-2; D not resolved. This CDR3 comprises 15 residues. V dropped 6 bases and J dropped 1 base, with 12 bases sitting between them. From germline, CDR1 is SNHLY and CDR2 FYNNEI. CDR3 region: CASRQSAQNTGELFF. CDR3 sequence (DNA): TGTGCCAGCAGACAGTCGGCCCAGAACACCGGGGAGCTGTTTTTT.

The V gene is TRBV11-3, the J gene TRBJ2-3, with D tentatively TRBD2 (6 bases). The germline V gene has CDR1 SGHNT and CDR2 YENEEA. V was pared by 2 bases and J by 11 bases, with 23 bases between. The CDR3 extends over 16 amino acids. CDR3 in DNA: TGTGCCAGCAGCTTATGGGTGGACGGGAGTGGGGGTGGGCAGTATTTT. Its translation is CASSLWVDGSGGGQYF.

The rearrangement joins TRBV15 to TRBJ1-6, with 10 bases aligning to TRBD1. The CDR3 has 14 residues. V was clipped by 9 bases and J by 7 bases; unmatched bases: 6. The germline V gene has CDR1 LNHNV and CDR2 YYDKDF (reference sequence). CDR3 DNA: TGTGCCACTCGGGGACAGGGGCGGAATTCACCCCTCCACTTT. Translating gives CATRGQGRNSPLHF.

V usage is TRBV28 and J usage is TRBJ2-1; the D is unclear. Germline V gene data show CDR1 as MDHEN and CDR2 as SYDVKM. Trimming pared 3 bases from V and 0 bases from J, leaving 6 bases between. The CDR3 is 14 residues long. The DNA for the CDR3 is TGTGCCAGCAGTTTTTATAGCTCCTACAATGAGCAGTTCTTC. This codes for CASSFYSSYNEQFF.

This clone was picked up one time. The chain links TRBV5-5 to TRBJ2-7; 7 nucleotides align to TRBD1. The CDR3 is 14 residues long. Germline CDR1 and CDR2: SGHKS and YYEKEE (reference sequence). The ends lost 3 bases at V and 3 bases at J; junction bases unmatched: 6. The CDR3 reads CASSSGQDDYEQYF. The CDR3 DNA is TGTGCCAGCAGCTCTGGACAGGACGACTACGAGCAGTACTTC.

The gene calls are TRBV28 and TRBJ1-2, with D uncertain. Looked up from germline, CDR1 is MDHEN and CDR2 is SYDVKM. The V and J ends lost 2 bases and 5 bases respectively, with 6 bases between them. The CDR3 consists of 12 residues. The CDR3, as DNA: TGTGCCAGCAGTTTACCGGAGTATGGCTACACCTTC. It yields the protein CASSLPEYGYTF.

The CDR3 protein is CASSYNRVSYEQYF. DNA for the CDR3: TGTGCCAGCAGTTACAATCGGGTCTCCTACGAGCAGTACTTC. The chain carries TRBV6-2 or TRBV6-3 and TRBJ2-7; D gene uncertain. Germline V gene sequence: CDR1 MNHEY, CDR2 SVGEGT. V lost 2 bases, J lost 0 bases, and 8 bases lay in between. CDR3 length: 14 residues.

The J gene is TRBJ2-7, the V gene TRBV12-3 or TRBV12-4; D perhaps matches TRBD1 (5 bases). Trimming pared 6 bases from V and 1 base from J, leaving 10 bases between. The CDR3 is made up of 13 amino acids. CDR3 in amino acids: CASRTDGSYEQYF. The CDR3 DNA reads as TGTGCCAGCAGGACAGACGGTTCCTACGAGCAGTACTTC.

V usage is TRBV27 and J usage is TRBJ1-2; perhaps TRBD1 as D (5 bases). The ends were cut back, 8 bases at V and 0 bases at J, with 19 bases in the middle. The CDR3 spans 16 residues. CDR1 is MNHEY, CDR2 SMNVEV, per germline (reference sequence). The CDR3 region is CASSRGGGRTNYGYTF. The CDR3 DNA is TGTGCCAGCTCACGGGGCGGGGGACGGACTAACTATGGCTACACCTTC.

V usage is TRBV19 and J usage is TRBJ1-2; D gene ambiguous. Trimming removed 0 bases from V and 4 bases from J, with 12 bases in between. The CDR3 sequence is 15 residues long. From germline, CDR1 is LNHDA and CDR2 SQIVND (reference sequence). The CDR3 spells CASSIDLAETYGYTF. CDR3 nucleotide sequence: TGTGCCAGTAGTATAGATCTAGCGGAGACCTATGGCTACACCTTC.

The CDR3 coding sequence is TGTGCCTGGAGTGAGATCCCCGGCTATGGCTACACCTTC. It translates to CAWSEIPGYGYTF. The chain combines TRBV30 with TRBJ1-2; no clear D. This CDR3 has 13 residues. The V end lost 1 base, the J end lost 4 bases, and 10 bases lay between the germline ends. Germline values: CDR1 GTSNPN, CDR2 SVGIG (reference sequence).

This clone showed up many times. This chain joins TRBV11-3 and TRBJ2-3; the D gene is possibly TRBD2 (6 bases). The germline V and J ends were trimmed by 6 bases and 2 bases, with 6 bases remaining between them. The length of the CDR3 is 12 residues. From germline, CDR1 is SGHNT and CDR2 YENEEA. The CDR3 reads CASRGLTDTQYF. CDR3 nucleotides: TGTGCCAGCAGGGGACTCACAGATACGCAGTATTTT.

Note on this clone: The germline gene is not matched at one end of the junction; a read error may be the cause. The DNA of the CDR3 is TGTGCCACCAGCAGAGGGACACGCACGGATACGCAGTATTTT. Translated: CATSRGTRTDTQYF. This rearrangement joins TRBV15 to TRBJ2-3, with D possibly matching TRBD1 (5 bases). CDR1 is LNHNV, CDR2 YYDKDF, per germline (reference sequence). The CDR3 extends over 14 amino acids.

The chain employs TRBV28 and TRBJ2-7; 7 bases are a match to TRBD1. The CDR3 length is 13 residues. V gave up 11 bases and J gave up 0 bases; unmatched junction bases: 7. CDR1 and CDR2 from the germline V gene are MDHEN and SYDVKM. CDR3 sequence: CALGTANSYEQYF. As DNA, the CDR3 is TGTGCCTTGGGGACAGCAAACTCCTACGAGCAGTACTTC.

In the case of this clone: A junction end diverges from the germline sequence, so it may reflect a read error. The V gene is TRBV7-7, the J gene TRBJ1-3; no firm D call. The CDR3 is made up of 15 amino acids. Germline CDR1 SSHAT, CDR2 FNYEAQ (reference sequence). The CDR3 nucleotides are TGTGCTAGCAGACCACTTCCCTTCTCTGGAAACACCATATATTTT. Its protein is CASRPLPFSGNTIYF.

The chain combines TRBV2 with TRBJ2-3; 7 bases agree with TRBD2. Trimming removed 8 bases from V and 2 bases from J; junction bases left unmatched: 7. The CDR3 consists of 14 residues. Germline V gives CDR1 SNHLY, CDR2 FYNNEI. The CDR3 nucleotides are TGTGCCAGCGGTTTTAGCGGGTACACAGATACGCAGTATTTT. Amino acids: CASGFSGYTDTQYF.

The V gene is TRBV9, the J gene TRBJ2-1; possible D gene TRBD1, 5 bases. CDR3 length equals 12 residues. Per germline, CDR1 SGDLS and CDR2 YYNGEE. V was trimmed by 1 base and J by 6 bases, leaving 5 bases between them. The CDR3 is CASSVQGNEQFF. For the CDR3, the DNA is TGTGCCAGCAGCGTACAGGGCAATGAGCAGTTCTTC. Full variable domain (remainder filled in from reference TRBV9 and TRBJ2-1): DSGVTQTPKHLITATGQRVTLRCSPRSGDLSVYWYQQSLDQGLQFLIQYYNGEERAKGNILERFSAQQFPDLHSELNLSSLELGDSALYFCASSVQGNEQFFGPGTRLTVL.

The rearrangement joins TRBV27 to TRBJ2-1; 8 bases are shared with TRBD2. This CDR3 has 17 amino acids. Germline V lookup: CDR1 MNHEY, CDR2 SMNVEV (reference sequence). J was trimmed by 4 bases and V by 4 bases; bases with no gene match: 12. CDR3 protein: CASSSLGREDRYNEQFF. The DNA of the CDR3 is TGTGCCAGCAGTTCCTTGGGGCGGGAGGACCGATACAATGAGCAGTTCTTC.

This chain uses TRBV27 with TRBJ1-5, with 8 bases fitting TRBD1. The CDR3 loop spans 15 amino acids. CDR1 MNHEY and CDR2 SMNVEV come from the germline V gene (reference sequence). V gave up 3 bases and J gave up 7 bases; unmatched junction bases: 8. In nucleotides, the CDR3 is TGTGCCAGCAGTTTTTACGGACAGGGTGGGCAGCCCCAGCATTTT. Translated, it gives CASSFYGQGGQPQHF.

The chain uses TRBV10-2 and TRBJ2-2; TRBD2 matches 7 bases. The germline V gene has CDR1 WSHSY and CDR2 SAAADI. The CDR3 runs to 16 residues. V trimming: 2 bases; J trimming: 0 bases; junction bases outside the gene matches: 3. The DNA for the CDR3 is TGCGCCAGCAGTGAGAGAAGCGGGGCGAACACCGGGGAGCTGTTTTTT. Amino acid sequence: CASSERSGANTGELFF.

J is TRBJ2-2 and V is TRBV19; TRBD2 is a possible D gene (5 bases). Germline V gene lookup returns CDR1 LNHDA and CDR2 SQIVND (reference sequence). The V and J ends lost 9 bases and 3 bases respectively, with 11 bases between them. The CDR3 has 13 residues. The CDR3 DNA follows: TGTGCCAGCCTCCGGCGGGACACCGGGGAGCTGTTTTTT. The encoded protein is CASLRRDTGELFF.